This T cell receptor beta chain comes out of a study of early T cells in non-severe SARS-CoV-2 infection. As regards this clonotype: Its antigen remains unidentified.

Overall study results and limits: Using VDJdb, the matching emphasized anti-spike CD8 responses while missing private and CD4 specificities.

V lost 3 bases, J lost 3 bases, and 4 bases stayed unmatched. Germline-derived CDR1 and CDR2 are LGHNA and YNFKEQ. This CDR3 contains 14 residues. Unique molecular identifiers (one per individual cDNA molecule) were attached. TCRdb itself ran the 5' RACE reads through MiXCR, one entry per CDR3 protein. The sample holds tens of thousands of distinct CDR3 sequences, approximately 10% seen once. This sequence originates from an adult who was a healthcare worker with PCR-confirmed SARS-CoV-2 infection or an uninfected control (not recorded which). The rearrangement joins TRBV4-2 to TRBJ1-2, with 7 bases fitting TRBD1. Source: whole blood, taken at baseline. The CDR3 loop reads CASSQPGQYYGYTF. CDR3 nucleotide sequence: TGTGCCAGCAGCCAGCCGGGACAGTACTATGGCTACACCTTC.